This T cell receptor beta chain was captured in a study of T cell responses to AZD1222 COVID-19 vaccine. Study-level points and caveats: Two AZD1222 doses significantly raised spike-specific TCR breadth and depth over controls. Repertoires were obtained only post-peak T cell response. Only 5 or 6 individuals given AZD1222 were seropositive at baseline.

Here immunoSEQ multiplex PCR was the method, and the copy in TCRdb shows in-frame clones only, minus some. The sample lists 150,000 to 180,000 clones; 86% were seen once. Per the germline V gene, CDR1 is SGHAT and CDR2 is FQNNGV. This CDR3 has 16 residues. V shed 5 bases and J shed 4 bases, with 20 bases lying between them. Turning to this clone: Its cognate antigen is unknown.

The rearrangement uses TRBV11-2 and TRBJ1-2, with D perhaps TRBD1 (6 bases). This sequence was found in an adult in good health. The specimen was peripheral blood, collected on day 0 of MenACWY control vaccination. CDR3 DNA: TGTGCCAGCAGCCCCTGGGGGCCGGCCGACCCCTATGGCTACACCTTC. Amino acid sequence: CASSPWGPADPYGYTF.